This T cell receptor (beta chain) was obtained from a study of identical twins. The CDR3 runs to 15 residues. Per germline, CDR1 SGHVS and CDR2 FQNEAQ. V lost 3 bases and J 2 bases, leaving 14 bases between the germline ends. TCRdb re-called the 5' RACE reads with MiXCR, one entry per CDR3 protein. Found here are some 600,000 distinct CDR3 sequences, about 7.1% of them singletons; the top ten hold 1.6%. The sample holds a few counts of this clonotype. Separately, the same data were catalogued under a study of yellow fever vaccine responses in identical twins.

This chain uses TRBV7-8 with TRBJ2-7, with D hard to call. The sequenced material came from PBMCs. This TCR came from a woman in her late teens or twenties in good health. The CDR3 nucleotides are TGTGCCAGCAGCTTTGTCGTCGGGCAGGCCTACGAGCAGTACTTC. Translated, it gives CASSFVVGQAYEQYF.